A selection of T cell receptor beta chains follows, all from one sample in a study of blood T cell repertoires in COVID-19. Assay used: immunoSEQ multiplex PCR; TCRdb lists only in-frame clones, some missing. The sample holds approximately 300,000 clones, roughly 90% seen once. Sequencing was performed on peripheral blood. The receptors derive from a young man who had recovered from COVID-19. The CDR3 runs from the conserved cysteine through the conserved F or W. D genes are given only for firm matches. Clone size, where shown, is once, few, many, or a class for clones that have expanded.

CASSLAYRTVGETQYF,TGTGCCAGCAGCTTAGCATATAGGACAGTGGGAGAGACCCAGTACTTC,TRBJ2-5,-,-,TRBV7-2
CASSQGDLGGLVTVTDTQYF,TGCGCCAGCAGCCAAGGCGACCTGGGGGGGCTAGTAACAGTAACAGATACGCAGTATTTT,TRBJ2-3,-,once,TRBV4-1
CASSASGGSTDTQYF,TGTGCCAGCAGCGCTAGCGGGGGTAGCACAGATACGCAGTATTTT,TRBJ2-3,TRBD2,-,TRBV9
CASSWTGPSYEQYF,TGCGCCTCCTCTTGGACAGGGCCCTCCTACGAGCAGTACTTC,TRBJ2-7,TRBD1,-,TRBV5-1
CATGEGMHTIYF,TGTGCCACGGGCGAGGGAATGCACACCATATATTTT,TRBJ1-3,-,-,TRBV15
CASTSGNQPQHF,TGTGCCAGCACGAGTGGCAATCAGCCCCAGCATTTT,TRBJ1-5,-,-,TRBV2
CASSPRQGRDQPQHF,TGTGCCAGCAGCCCGAGACAGGGAAGGGATCAGCCCCAGCATTTT,TRBJ1-5,TRBD1,-,TRBV11-3
CASSSTSGYTDTQYF,TGTGCCAGCAGTTCGACTAGCGGCTACACAGATACGCAGTATTTT,TRBJ2-3,TRBD2,-,TRBV6-2/TRBV6-3
CASSGQANTEAFF,TGTGCCAGCAGTGGTCAAGCAAACACTGAAGCTTTCTTT,TRBJ1-1,-,-,TRBV2
CASEGGQGNTGELFF,TGTGCCAGCGAAGGGGGACAGGGAAACACCGGGGAGCTGTTTTTT,TRBJ2-2,TRBD1,-,TRBV9
CATSDPDRDEQFF,TGTGCCACCAGTGATCCAGACAGGGATGAGCAGTTCTTC,TRBJ2-1,TRBD1,-,TRBV24-1
CASSNPSGRYGYTF,TGTGCCAGTAGTAACCCCTCCGGGAGGTATGGCTACACCTTC,TRBJ1-2,-,-,TRBV19
CASRQLAGATNTGELFF,TGTGCCAGTAGGCAATTAGCGGGGGCCACCAACACCGGGGAGCTGTTTTTT,TRBJ2-2,TRBD2,-,TRBV19
CASSFGYNEQFF,TGTGCCAGCAGTTTCGGCTACAATGAGCAGTTCTTC,TRBJ2-1,-,-,TRBV12-3/TRBV12-4
CASRTTGGATEAFF,TGTGCCAGCAGAACCACAGGGGGAGCCACTGAAGCTTTCTTT,TRBJ1-1,TRBD1,-,TRBV5-6
CASRKNIGLGEAFF,TGTGCCAGCAGAAAAAACATAGGCCTCGGGGAAGCTTTCTTT,TRBJ1-1,-,-,TRBV7-3
CASSLTETQYF,TGTGCCAGCAGCTTAACAGAAACCCAGTACTTC,TRBJ2-5,-,-,TRBV7-6
CASSDPRGFPYEQYF,TGCGCCAGCAGTGATCCCAGAGGGTTTCCCTACGAGCAGTACTTC,TRBJ2-7,-,-,TRBV10-2